This T cell receptor (beta chain) came from a study of regulatory T cells in long-lasting Graves disease. Time point indicated: newly diagnosed GD, antithyroid drugs for less than 3 months. RNA extracted from PBMCs served as the sequencing template. The authors drew around 9 milliliters of peripheral blood into EDTA tubes. Only a few counts were recorded for this clonotype. Library construction for TCR beta used iRepertoire HTBI primers and Arm-PCR of CDR3 regions. MiXCR, applied by TCRdb to the multiplex PCR reads, yields one record per CDR3 protein. The table records about 460,000 distinct CDR3 sequences, less than 15% of them present only once. These data were likewise used in another study, on T cells in Graves' hyperthyroidism and ophthalmopathy. That source reports: RT-PCR in the first round (using the HTBI primer set) targeted the TCR CDR3.

The sequencing used peripheral blood mononuclear cells (PBMCs), collected at new diagnosis, from a patient treated with antithyroid drugs. This receptor was taken from a woman between 50 and 59 years old with Graves disease.

The CDR3 loop reads CASRPMGLIAAHEQFF. As DNA, the CDR3 is TGTGCCAGCAGGCCCATGGGTCTCATAGCGGCCCATGAGCAGTTCTTC. This chain links TRBV12-3 or TRBV12-4 with TRBJ2-1, with D possibly being TRBD2 (6 bases). V lost 6 bases and J 8 bases, leaving 23 bases between the germline ends. This CDR3 comprises 16 residues.